Following are 24 T cell receptor beta chains from one sample sequenced in a study of beta chain features in type 1 diabetes. General study points: In every one of the four CD4+ subsets, TCRB CDR3s were moderately but significantly shorter in Type 1 diabetes patients.

TCRB transcripts that were expressed got sequenced, as all of the isolated RNA had been reverse transcribed. Profiling relied on immunoSEQ multiplex PCR, and the TCRdb table lists in-frame clones only, not all of them. The table includes about 340,000 clones, about 13% detected once. Antigen specificity for these receptors is unknown. The sequencing input was naive CD4+ T cells from blood. These receptors were taken from a woman aged 18-29 years with type 1 diabetes.

This clone has more than one count but fewer than ten. This chain links TRBV18 with TRBJ2-5, with D possibly matching TRBD2 (5 bases). Germline V gene lookup returns CDR1 KGHSH and CDR2 LQKENI. The CDR3 is 14 amino acids. The ends were cut back, 6 bases at V and 4 bases at J, with 15 bases in the middle. Here the CDR3 reads CASSLGVRGETQYF. The CDR3 DNA reads TGTGCCAGCTCCCTCGGGGTGCGAGGAGAGACCCAGTACTTC.

The chain is built from TRBV5-1 and TRBJ2-7, with TRBD1 matching over 10 bases. Germline CDR1 and CDR2: SGHRS and YFSETQ. The CDR3 consists of 13 residues. Germline trimming cut 3 bases from V and 6 bases from J; bases unmatched to any gene: 3. The CDR3 region has the DNA TGCGCCAGCAGCTCGGGGACAGGGGCCGAGCAGTACTTC. It yields the protein CASSSGTGAEQYF.

The chain has TRBV15 and TRBJ1-4; D not certain. Germline V gives CDR1 LNHNV, CDR2 YYDKDF (reference sequence). V lost 3 bases and J lost 8, with 16 bases in between. The CDR3 covers 15 residues. The CDR3 sequence is CATSSFGLKYEKLFF. The CDR3 nucleotides are TGTGCCACCAGCAGCTTCGGACTGAAGTACGAAAAACTGTTTTTT.

The chain carries TRBV7-8 and TRBJ2-5; D perhaps matches TRBD2 (6 bases). Trimming took off 5 bases at V and 5 bases at J, with 15 bases between the two ends. The CDR3 runs 14 residues. Germline lookup yields CDR1 SGHVS and CDR2 FQNEAQ. Here the CDR3 reads CASSKTREGETQYF. CDR3 nucleotides: TGTGCCAGCAGCAAGACTAGGGAAGGGGAGACCCAGTACTTC.

On this clone itself: Other DNA sequences in this specimen translate into the identical CDR3. The chain couples TRBV15 to TRBJ1-1, with 7 bases identical to TRBD1. V lost 1 base to trimming and J lost 2 bases; unmatched junction nucleotides: 1. The CDR3 is 14 residues long. Germline values: CDR1 LNHNV, CDR2 YYDKDF (reference sequence). CDR3 DNA sequence: TGTGCCACCAGCAGAGGACAGGGTAACACTGAAGCTTTCTTT. Protein product: CATSRGQGNTEAFF. The full variable domain, completed using reference TRBV15 and TRBJ1-1, is DAMVIQNPRYQVTQFGKPVTLSCSQTLNHNVMYWYQQKSSQAPKLLFHYYDKDFNNEADTPDNFQSRRPNTSFCFLDIRSPGLGDTAMYLCATSRGQGNTEAFFGQGTRLTVV.

Here the CDR3 reads CASSERQGSYEQYV. CDR3 sequence (DNA): TGTGCCAGCAGTGAAAGACAGGGGAGCTACGAGCAGTACGTC. The chain couples TRBV2 to TRBJ2-7; 8 positions agree with TRBD1. This CDR3 has 14 amino acids. CDR1 is SNHLY, CDR2 FYNNEI, per germline. Losses at the gene ends were 2 bases for V and 3 bases for J; bases not matched to a gene: 3.

This clone appeared a few times. This chain joins TRBV5-1 and TRBJ2-5; D is ambiguous. Trimming left V 0 bases short and J 2 bases short, with 5 bases between. This CDR3 is built from 13 residues. From germline, CDR1 is SGHRS and CDR2 YFSETQ. The CDR3 spells CASSLDRQETQYF. The CDR3 nucleotides are TGCGCCAGCAGCTTGGACAGACAAGAGACCCAGTACTTC.

J is TRBJ1-1 and V is TRBV19, with 7 bases fitting TRBD1. This CDR3 comprises 14 residues. With V trimmed by 5 bases and J by 4 bases, 7 bases remained unmatched. CDR1 is LNHDA and CDR2 is SQIVND in the germline V gene (reference sequence). The CDR3 loop is CASSRQGTGTEAFF. The CDR3 DNA reads TGTGCCAGTAGTCGACAGGGAACAGGCACTGAAGCTTTCTTT.

This chain uses TRBV28 with TRBJ2-7; D uncertain. The germline V gene has CDR1 MDHEN and CDR2 SYDVKM. Trimming pared 8 bases from V and 0 bases from J, leaving 14 bases between. There are 14 residues in the CDR3. The DNA of the CDR3 is TGTGCCAGCTTTTCCCCCGGAGACTCCTACGAGCAGTACTTC. It is translated as CASFSPGDSYEQYF.

This clone was detected a few times. The V and J genes are TRBV7-9 and TRBJ1-5, with D tentatively TRBD1 (5 bases). The CDR3 is 11 residues long. V was trimmed by 8 bases and J by 5 bases, leaving 7 bases between them. The germline V gene has CDR1 SEHNR and CDR2 FQNEAQ (reference sequence). Here the CDR3 DNA reads TGTGCCAGCGGCAGGGATCAGCCCCAGCATTTT. It codes for CASGRDQPQHF.

The CDR3 loop reads CAWGTSPSYEQYF. The CDR3 DNA is TGTGCCTGGGGGACTAGCCCCTCCTACGAGCAGTACTTC. The V call is TRBV30, the J call TRBJ2-7; TRBD2 aligns across 9 bases. CDR3 size: 13 residues. V trimming: 5 bases; J trimming: 0 bases; junction bases outside the gene matches: 2. CDR1 and CDR2 from the germline V gene are GTSNPN and SVGIG (reference sequence).

For this clone: Other nucleotide sequences in the sample specify the same CDR3. This chain links TRBV9 with TRBJ2-7; a possible D gene is TRBD2 (5 bases). Germline loops: CDR1 SGDLS, CDR2 YYNGEE. The CDR3 sequence is 14 residues long. Trimming shortened V by 0 bases and J by 3 bases, and 10 bases separated the two germline ends. In DNA, the CDR3 is TGTGCCAGCAGCGTAGGGGCGGGTGGCTACGAGCAGTACTTC. It yields the protein CASSVGAGGYEQYF.

This chain joins TRBV7-9 and TRBJ2-3, with unresolved D. With 0 bases removed from V and 8 bases from J, the gap between germline ends came to 9 bases. CDR3 size: 13 residues. CDR1 is SEHNR, CDR2 FQNEAQ, per germline (reference sequence). This CDR3 reads CASSLALSGTQYF. DNA of the CDR3: TGTGCCAGCAGCTTAGCGCTGTCGGGTACGCAGTATTTT.

In this sample, this clone turned up a few times. V and J are TRBV19 and TRBJ2-7; tentative D call: TRBD1 (5 bases). V lost 3 bases to trimming and J lost 2 bases, with 8 bases between them. Germline values: CDR1 LNHDA, CDR2 SQIVND (reference sequence). The CDR3 totals 13 residues. CDR3 sequence reads: CASSIRATYEQYF. In DNA, the CDR3 is TGTGCCAGTAGTATCAGGGCGACCTACGAGCAGTACTTC.

The V gene is TRBV28, the J gene TRBJ1-2; D might be TRBD1 (6 bases). Germline values: CDR1 MDHEN, CDR2 SYDVKM. CDR3 size: 14 residues. Trimming left V 3 bases short and J 3 bases short, with 11 bases between. CDR3: CASSFAQGHYGYTF. The CDR3 DNA reads as TGTGCCAGCAGTTTTGCTCAGGGGCACTATGGCTACACCTTC.

This chain joins TRBV20-1 and TRBJ2-3; D remains ambiguous. The CDR3 loop spans 11 amino acids. Trimming removed 7 bases from V and 2 bases from J, with 7 bases in between. Germline CDR1 is DFQATT and CDR2 is SNEGSKA (reference sequence). Here the CDR3 reads CSVTPTDTQYF. As DNA, the CDR3 is TGCAGTGTTACTCCCACAGATACGCAGTATTTT.

The V and J genes are TRBV12-5 and TRBJ1-1, with D maybe TRBD1 (6 bases). Per the germline V gene, CDR1 is LGHNT and CDR2 is FRNRAP. Between the trimmed V and J ends, which lost 8 bases and 7 bases, there was a span of 14 bases. CDR3 size: 12 residues. CDR3 nucleotides: TGTGCTAGTACGAGGACAGCTAGTGAAGCTTTCTTT. Protein sequence: CASTRTASEAFF.

The J gene is TRBJ2-1, the V gene TRBV6-6; D possibly corresponds to TRBD1 (6 bases). The CDR3 loop spans 15 amino acids. Trimming cost V 6 bases and J 5 bases, with 17 bases left between them. In germline, CDR1 is MNHNY, CDR2 SVGAGI (reference sequence). The CDR3 DNA is TGTGCCAGCAGCCTTTCAGGGGTTATGAACAATGAGCAGTTCTTC. It specifies CASSLSGVMNNEQFF.

This clone came up a few times. V gene TRBV28 combines with J gene TRBJ2-1, with D possibly TRBD1 on 5 matching bases. The CDR3 spans 15 residues. The V end was cut by 4 bases, the J end by 0 bases, with 10 bases between. Germline CDR1 and CDR2: MDHEN and SYDVKM. The CDR3 loop is CASSSRTGSYNEQFF. CDR3 nucleotide sequence: TGTGCCAGCAGTTCCAGAACAGGCTCCTACAATGAGCAGTTCTTC.

This clone was picked up a small number of times. The chain uses TRBV2 and TRBJ2-5, with TRBD1 matching over 7 bases. This CDR3 spans 14 amino acids. J lost 5 bases, V lost 6 bases, and 9 bases had no gene match. Germline V CDR1 and CDR2: SNHLY, FYNNEI. CDR3 protein: CASSGQAQIETQYF. In DNA, the CDR3 is TGTGCCAGCAGCGGACAGGCTCAAATCGAGACCCAGTACTTC.

The chain joins TRBV14 to TRBJ2-6; D call uncertain. Trimming took off 4 bases at V and 0 bases at J, with 4 bases between the two ends. Germline CDR1 is SGHDN and CDR2 is FVKESK. The CDR3 extends over 14 amino acids. CDR3 coding DNA: TGTGCCAGCAGCCCTTTCTCTGGGGCCAACGTCCTGACTTTC. Protein: CASSPFSGANVLTF.

The chain couples TRBV27 to TRBJ2-3; D unclear. The CDR3 is made up of 12 amino acids. With 5 bases removed from V and 6 bases from J, the gap between germline ends came to 9 bases. Germline V gene lookup returns CDR1 MNHEY and CDR2 SMNVEV (reference sequence). CDR3 coding DNA: TGTGCCAGCAGTCTATTCGGTGATACGCAGTATTTT. Protein sequence: CASSLFGDTQYF.

A few counts support this clone. V usage is TRBV25-1 and J usage is TRBJ2-5, with D tentatively TRBD2 (5 bases). The CDR3 runs 15 residues. Germline-derived CDR1 and CDR2 are MGHDK and SYGVNS. Trimming cost V 1 base and J 3 bases, with 12 bases left between them. This CDR3 reads CASSELGEAKETQYF. CDR3 nucleotides: TGTGCCAGCAGTGAATTGGGAGAAGCAAAAGAGACCCAGTACTTC.

The gene calls are TRBV2 and TRBJ1-2, with D unclear. Germline V gives CDR1 SNHLY, CDR2 FYNNEI. V was shortened by 5 bases and J by 12 bases, with 16 bases between the two germline ends. This CDR3 is built from 12 residues. The CDR3 DNA reads as TGTGCCAGCAGTACCATATTTGTGGAGGACACCTTC. It yields the protein CASSTIFVEDTF.